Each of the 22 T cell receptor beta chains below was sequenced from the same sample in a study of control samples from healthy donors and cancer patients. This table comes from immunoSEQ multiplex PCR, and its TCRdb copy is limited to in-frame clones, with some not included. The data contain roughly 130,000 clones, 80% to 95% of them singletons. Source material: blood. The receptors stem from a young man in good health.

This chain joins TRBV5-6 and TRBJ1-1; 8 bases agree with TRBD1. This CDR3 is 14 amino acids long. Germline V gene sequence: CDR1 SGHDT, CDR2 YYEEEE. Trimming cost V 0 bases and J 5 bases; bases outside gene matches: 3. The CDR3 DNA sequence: TGTGCCAGCAGCTTGGGGCAGGGGGCGACTGAAGCTTTCTTT. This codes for CASSLGQGATEAFF.

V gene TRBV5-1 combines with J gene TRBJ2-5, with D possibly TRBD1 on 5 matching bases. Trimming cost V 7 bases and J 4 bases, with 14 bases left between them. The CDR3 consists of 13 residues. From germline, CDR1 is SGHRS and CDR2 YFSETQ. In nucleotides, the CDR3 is TGCGCCAGCGGCCCAGGGCCGTCAGAGACCCAGTACTTC. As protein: CASGPGPSETQYF.

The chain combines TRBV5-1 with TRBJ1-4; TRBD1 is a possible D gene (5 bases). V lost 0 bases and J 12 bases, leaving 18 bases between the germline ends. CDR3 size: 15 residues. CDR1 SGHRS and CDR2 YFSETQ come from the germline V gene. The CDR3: CASSLGLAGPAELFF. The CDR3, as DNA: TGCGCCAGCAGCTTGGGGTTGGCAGGGCCTGCGGAACTGTTTTTT.

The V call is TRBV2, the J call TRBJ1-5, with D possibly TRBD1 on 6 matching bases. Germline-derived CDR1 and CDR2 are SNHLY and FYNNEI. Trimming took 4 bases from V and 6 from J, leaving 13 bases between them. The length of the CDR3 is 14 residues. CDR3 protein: CASSVQGRGQPQHF. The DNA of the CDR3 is TGTGCCAGCAGTGTCCAGGGGCGAGGTCAGCCCCAGCATTTT.

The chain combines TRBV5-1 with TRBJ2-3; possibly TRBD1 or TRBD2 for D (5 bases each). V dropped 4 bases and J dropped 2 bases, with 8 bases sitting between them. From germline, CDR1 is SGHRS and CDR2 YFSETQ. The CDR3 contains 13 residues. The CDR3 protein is CASSEGNTDTQYF. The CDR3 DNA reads TGCGCCAGCAGCGAGGGGAACACAGATACGCAGTATTTT.

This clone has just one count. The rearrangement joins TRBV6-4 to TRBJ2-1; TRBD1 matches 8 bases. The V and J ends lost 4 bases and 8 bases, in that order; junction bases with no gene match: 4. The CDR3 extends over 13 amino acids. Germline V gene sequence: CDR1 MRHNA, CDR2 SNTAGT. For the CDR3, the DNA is TGTGCCAGCAGTGTTAGGACAGGGTATGAGCAGTTCTTC. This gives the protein CASSVRTGYEQFF.

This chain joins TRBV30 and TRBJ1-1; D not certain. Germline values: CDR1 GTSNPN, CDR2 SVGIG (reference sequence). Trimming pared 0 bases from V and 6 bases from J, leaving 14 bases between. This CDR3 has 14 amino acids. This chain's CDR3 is CAWSVVSRRAEAFF. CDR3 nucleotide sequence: TGTGCCTGGAGTGTGGTCAGTCGGCGCGCTGAAGCTTTCTTT.

CDR3 loop: CASSFPFEGLASGELFF. The CDR3 DNA follows: TGTGCCAGCAGCTTCCCCTTCGAGGGACTAGCGTCCGGGGAGCTGTTTTTT. V usage is TRBV7-6 and J usage is TRBJ2-2, with 10 bases lining up with TRBD2. This CDR3 has 17 amino acids. J was trimmed by 6 bases and V by 3 bases; bases with no gene match: 10. Per germline, CDR1 SGHVS and CDR2 FNYEAQ.

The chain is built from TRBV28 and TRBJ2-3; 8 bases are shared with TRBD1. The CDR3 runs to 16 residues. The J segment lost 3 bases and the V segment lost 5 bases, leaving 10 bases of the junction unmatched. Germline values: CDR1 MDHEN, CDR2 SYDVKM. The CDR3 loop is CASSPEDRVGTDTQYF. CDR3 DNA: TGTGCCAGCAGTCCCGAGGACAGGGTGGGGACAGATACGCAGTATTTT. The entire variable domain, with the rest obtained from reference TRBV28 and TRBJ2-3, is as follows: DVKVTQSSRYLVKRTGEKVFLECVQDMDHENMFWYRQDPGLGLRLIYFSYDVKMKEKGDIPEGYSVSREKKERFSLILESASTNQTSMYLCASSPEDRVGTDTQYFGPGTRLTVL.

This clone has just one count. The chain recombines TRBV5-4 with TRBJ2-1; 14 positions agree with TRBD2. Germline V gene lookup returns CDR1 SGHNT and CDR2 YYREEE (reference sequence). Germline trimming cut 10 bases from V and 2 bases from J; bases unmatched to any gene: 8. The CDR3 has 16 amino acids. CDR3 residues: CASGLAGGGAYNEQFF. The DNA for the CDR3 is TGTGCCTCCGGACTAGCGGGGGGAGGGGCCTACAATGAGCAGTTCTTC.

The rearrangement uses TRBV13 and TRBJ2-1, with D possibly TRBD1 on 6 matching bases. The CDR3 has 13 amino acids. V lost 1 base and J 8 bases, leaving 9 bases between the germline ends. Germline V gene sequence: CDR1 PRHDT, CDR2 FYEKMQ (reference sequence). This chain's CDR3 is CASSLVQGYEQFF. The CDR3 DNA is TGTGCCAGCAGCTTAGTACAGGGCTATGAGCAGTTCTTC. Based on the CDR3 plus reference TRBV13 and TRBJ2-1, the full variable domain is AAGVIQSPRHLIKEKRETATLKCYPIPRHDTVYWYQQGPGQDPQFLISFYEKMQSDKGSIPDRFSAQQFSDYHSELNMSSLELGDSALYFCASSLVQGYEQFFGPGTRLTVL.

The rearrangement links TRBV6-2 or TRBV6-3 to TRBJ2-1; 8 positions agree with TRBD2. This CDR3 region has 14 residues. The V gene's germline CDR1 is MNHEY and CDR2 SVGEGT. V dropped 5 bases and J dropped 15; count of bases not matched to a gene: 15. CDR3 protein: CASSLRRGAGVWFF. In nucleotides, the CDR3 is TGTGCCAGCAGTCTCAGAAGGGGAGCGGGAGTTTGGTTCTTC.

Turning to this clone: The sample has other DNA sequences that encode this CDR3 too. For the CDR3, the DNA is TGTGCCAGCAGTTTATCCAGTAATCAGCCCCAGCATTTT. Translating it yields CASSLSSNQPQHF. The rearrangement links TRBV27 to TRBJ1-5, with D uncertain. The V end lost 0 bases, the J end lost 4 bases, and 4 bases lay between the germline ends. The CDR3 covers 13 residues. Germline CDR1 reads MNHEY; CDR2 reads SMNVEV (reference sequence).

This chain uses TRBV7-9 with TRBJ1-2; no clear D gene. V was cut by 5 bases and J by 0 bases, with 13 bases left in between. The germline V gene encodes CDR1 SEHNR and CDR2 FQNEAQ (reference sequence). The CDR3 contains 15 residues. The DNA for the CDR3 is TGTGCCAGCAGCCCCCAGAGGCCCGCTAACTATGGCTACACCTTC. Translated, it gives CASSPQRPANYGYTF.

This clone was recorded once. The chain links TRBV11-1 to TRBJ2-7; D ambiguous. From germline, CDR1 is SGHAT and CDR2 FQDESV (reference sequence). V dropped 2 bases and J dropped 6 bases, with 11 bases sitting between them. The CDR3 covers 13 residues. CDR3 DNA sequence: TGTGCCAGCAGCTTACAAGCGACGACCGAGCAGTACGTC. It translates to CASSLQATTEQYV.

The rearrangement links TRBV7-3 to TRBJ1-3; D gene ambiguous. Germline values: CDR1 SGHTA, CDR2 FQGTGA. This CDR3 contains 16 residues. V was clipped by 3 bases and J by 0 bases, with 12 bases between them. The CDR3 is CASSFIVKSSGNTIYF. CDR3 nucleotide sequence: TGTGCCAGCAGCTTTATAGTAAAGAGCTCTGGAAACACCATATATTTT.

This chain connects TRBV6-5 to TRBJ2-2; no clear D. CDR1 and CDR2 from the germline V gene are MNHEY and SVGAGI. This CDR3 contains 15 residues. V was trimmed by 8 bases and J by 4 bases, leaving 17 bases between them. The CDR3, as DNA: TGTGCCAGCTCGGAGTGGGGTTCGGGCACCGGGGAGCTGTTTTTT. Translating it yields CASSEWGSGTGELFF.

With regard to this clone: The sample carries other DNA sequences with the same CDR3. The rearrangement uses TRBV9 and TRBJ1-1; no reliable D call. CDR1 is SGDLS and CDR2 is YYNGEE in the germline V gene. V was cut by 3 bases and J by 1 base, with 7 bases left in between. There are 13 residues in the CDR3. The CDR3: CASSGSGNTEAFF. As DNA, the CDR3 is TGTGCCAGCAGCGGTTCAGGGAACACTGAAGCTTTCTTT.

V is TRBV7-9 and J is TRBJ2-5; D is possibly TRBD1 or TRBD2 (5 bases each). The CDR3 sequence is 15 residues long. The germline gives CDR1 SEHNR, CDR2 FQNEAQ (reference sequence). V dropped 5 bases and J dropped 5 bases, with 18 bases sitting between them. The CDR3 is CASSPEGTGFETQYF. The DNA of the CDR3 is TGTGCCAGCAGCCCAGAGGGGACGGGATTTGAGACCCAGTACTTC.

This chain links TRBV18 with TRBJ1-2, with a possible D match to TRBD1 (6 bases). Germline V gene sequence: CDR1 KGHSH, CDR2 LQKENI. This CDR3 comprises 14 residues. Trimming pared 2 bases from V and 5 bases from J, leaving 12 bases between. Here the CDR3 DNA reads TGTGCCAGCTCACCATCACTCCAGGGGTATGGCTACACCTTC. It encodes CASSPSLQGYGYTF. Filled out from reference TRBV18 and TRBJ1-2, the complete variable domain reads NAGVMQNPRHLVRRRGQEARLRCSPMKGHSHVYWYRQLPEEGLKFMVYLQKENIIDESGMPKERFSAEFPKEGPSILRIQQVVRGDSAAYFCASSPSLQGYGYTFGSGTRLTVV.

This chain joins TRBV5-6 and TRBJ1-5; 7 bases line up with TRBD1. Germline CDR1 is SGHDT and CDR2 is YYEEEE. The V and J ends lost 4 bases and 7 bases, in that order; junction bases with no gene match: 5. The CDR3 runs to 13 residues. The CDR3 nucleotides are TGTGCCAGCAGCCCCCCGACAGGGCAGCCCCAGCATTTT. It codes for CASSPPTGQPQHF.

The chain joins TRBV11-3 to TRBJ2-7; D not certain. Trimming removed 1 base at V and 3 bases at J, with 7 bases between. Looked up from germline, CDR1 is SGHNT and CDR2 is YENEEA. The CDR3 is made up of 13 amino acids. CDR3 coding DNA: TGTGCCAGCAGCTTAGGTCCCTTCTACGAGCAGTACGTC. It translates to CASSLGPFYEQYV.